Following are 10 T cell receptor beta chains from one sample sequenced in a study of T cells expressing NK-cell markers. TCRdb re-called the 5' RACE reads; every CDR3 protein appears as one record, without DNA. This table holds 150,000 to 160,000 distinct CDR3 sequences. Sequenced sample: blood T cells: a sorted CD56 or NKG2C T cell subset, CD4+ or CD8+ T cells, or bulk PBMC T cells (not recorded which). The receptors come from a woman between 50 and 59 years old in good health.

The chain carries TRBV7-8 and TRBJ2-1; TCRdb's assignment of TRBD2 cannot be checked, as there is no DNA. CDR1 and CDR2 from the germline V gene are SGHVS and FQNEAQ. The CDR3 length is 16 residues. CDR3 protein: CASSLVLPSGKDEQFF. The whole variable domain, remainder taken from reference TRBV7-8 and TRBJ2-1, is GAGVSQSPRYKVAKRGQDVALRCDPISGHVSLFWYQQALGQGPEFLTYFQNEAQLDKSGLPSDRFFAERPEGSVSTLKIQRTQQEDSAVYLCASSLVLPSGKDEQFFGPGTRLTVL.

The chain has TRBV12-3 or TRBV12-4 and TRBJ1-5. The CDR3 spans 16 residues. The CDR3 is CASSPGRSYSNQPQHF.

This chain joins TRBV4-1 and TRBJ1-2; TCRdb selects TRBD1, and the lack of DNA leaves this call unchecked. CDR1 and CDR2 from the germline V gene are MGHRA and YSYEKL. The CDR3 length is 15 residues. The CDR3 reads CASSQEKGQNYGYTF.

The J gene is TRBJ1-2, the V gene TRBV5-5; TCRdb's D call, TRBD1, is unchecked because there is no DNA. Germline V gene lookup returns CDR1 SGHKS and CDR2 YYEKEE (reference sequence). The CDR3 contains 14 residues. CDR3 amino acids: CASSPRTDNYGYTF.

The chain links TRBV28 to TRBJ2-3. The CDR3 length is 13 residues. The germline V gene encodes CDR1 MDHEN and CDR2 SYDVKM. The CDR3 is CASRGTGTDTQYF.

The J gene is TRBJ1-5, the V gene TRBV4-1; TCRdb reports TRBD1, a call that lacks DNA to check it against. Germline assignment: CDR1 MGHRA and CDR2 YSYEKL. The CDR3 covers 16 residues. CDR3 sequence: CASSPDQGSLNQPQHF.

The CDR3 sequence is CASGLDYTGELFF. The rearrangement joins TRBV12-5 to TRBJ2-2. The CDR3 has 13 amino acids. Germline CDR1 is LGHNT and CDR2 is FRNRAP.

The chain combines TRBV28 with TRBJ2-7; TCRdb outputs TRBD1, but without DNA this stays unchecked. CDR1 and CDR2 (germline): MDHEN, SYDVKM. There are 14 residues in the CDR3. CDR3: CASSPQGGRYEQYF.

CDR3 region: CASSPDLPSGGELFFF. The chain recombines TRBV12-3 or TRBV12-4 with TRBJ2-2; TCRdb proposes TRBD2, but this gene call is untestable without DNA. The CDR3 loop spans 16 amino acids.

The chain employs TRBV20-1 and TRBJ1-6; the D call of TRBD1 rests on TCRdb alone, since no DNA is present to check it. This CDR3 is built from 16 residues. The germline gives CDR1 DFQATT, CDR2 SNEGSKA (reference sequence). CDR3 sequence: CSARDLPGQGGPPLHF.